Below, 29 T cell receptor beta chains from the same sample are listed, as sequenced in a study of post-analysis software for immune sequencing data. Findings of the study overall: Roughly five TRBV segments, including TRBV5-6, TRBV5-1 and TRBV20-1, were more frequent in patients than controls.

Every TCR beta cDNA library bore unique molecular identifiers. TCRdb redid the calling of the PCR reads with MiXCR, one entry per CDR3 protein. This table has roughly 730,000 distinct CDR3 sequences, roughly 27% appearing once. The antigens for these receptors are not known. The sample comprised blood. The receptors originated from a girl aged 5-17 years with multiple sclerosis.

The V gene is TRBV5-1, the J gene TRBJ2-3, with D possibly TRBD2 on 6 matching bases. The CDR3 consists of 15 residues. Looked up from germline, CDR1 is SGHRS and CDR2 is YFSETQ. The V end lost 3 bases, the J end lost 1 base, and 12 bases lay between the germline ends. In nucleotides, the CDR3 is TGCGCCAGCAGCTGGAGGGACGGACGCACAGATACGCAGTATTTT. Translation gives CASSWRDGRTDTQYF.

In its sample, this clonotype was seen a few times. At one end, the junction sequence differs from germline, possibly due to a read error. The CDR3 loop reads CASRLWGANNEQFF. Written as DNA, the CDR3 is TGTGCCAGCAGGTTATGGGGGGCGAACAATGAGCAGTTCTTC. This chain connects TRBV28 to TRBJ2-1; the D gene could be TRBD1 or TRBD2 (6 bases each). This CDR3 has 14 amino acids. CDR1 and CDR2 (germline): MDHEN, SYDVKM.

CDR3 coding DNA: TGTGCCGCCGGAGGGGGGGACGATACGCAGTATTTT. It translates to CAAGGGDDTQYF. The chain links TRBV10-3 to TRBJ2-3, with D tentatively TRBD2 (7 bases). This CDR3 is 12 amino acids long. Germline-derived CDR1 and CDR2 are ENHRY and SYGVKD. V was pared by 11 bases and J by 6 bases, with 15 bases between.

The V and J genes are TRBV5-1 and TRBJ2-1, with 8 bases identical to TRBD2. Germline V gives CDR1 SGHRS, CDR2 YFSETQ. The CDR3 is 15 amino acids. The V segment lost 1 base and the J segment 5 bases; nucleotides outside the gene matches: 5. Written as DNA, the CDR3 is TGCGCCAGCAGCTTGTTAGCGGGGCAAAACAATGAGCAGTTCTTC. Translated, it gives CASSLLAGQNNEQFF.

This rearrangement joins TRBV20-1 to TRBJ2-5; 7 bases are shared with TRBD1. The V gene end was trimmed by 4 bases and the J gene end by 5 bases; junction bases not matched to a gene: 7. The CDR3 is 13 residues long. Germline CDR1 and CDR2: DFQATT and SNEGSKA (reference sequence). CDR3 nucleotide sequence: TGCAGTGCTACAACAGGGGTGATGGAGACCCAGTACTTC. It specifies CSATTGVMETQYF.

V is TRBV20-1 and J is TRBJ2-6; maybe TRBD1 (6 bases). The germline gives CDR1 DFQATT, CDR2 SNEGSKA (reference sequence). CDR3 size: 14 residues. The V gene lost 6 bases and the J gene lost 0 bases, with 9 bases spanning the gap. The DNA for the CDR3 is TGCAGTGCACCGGACAGCTCTGGGGCCAACGTCCTGACTTTC. Translation: CSAPDSSGANVLTF.

This clonotype has more than one count but fewer than ten. The V and J genes are TRBV5-1 and TRBJ1-2; D uncertain. There are 15 residues in the CDR3. CDR1 and CDR2 from the germline V gene are SGHRS and YFSETQ. The V end was cut by 0 bases, the J end by 10 bases, with 19 bases between. The CDR3 region is CASSLAPAEVWDYTF. The DNA of the CDR3 is TGCGCCAGCAGCTTGGCTCCAGCAGAAGTATGGGACTACACCTTC.

There are a few counts of this clonotype. V and J are TRBV28 and TRBJ2-7; no reliable D call. V was trimmed by 3 bases and J by 6 bases, leaving 15 bases between them. Germline V CDR1 and CDR2: MDHEN, SYDVKM. The CDR3 length is 14 residues. The CDR3 region is CASSFGPRFGEQYF. The CDR3 nucleotides are TGTGCCAGCAGTTTCGGGCCTCGATTCGGCGAGCAGTACTTC.

The chain combines TRBV28 with TRBJ2-4; unclear D gene. V was clipped by 6 bases and J by 0 bases, with 18 bases between them. Per germline, CDR1 MDHEN and CDR2 SYDVKM. The CDR3 extends over 17 amino acids. The CDR3 is CASSPSLGDLAKNIQYF. CDR3 coding DNA: TGTGCCAGCAGCCCCAGTTTAGGCGACCTAGCCAAAAACATTCAGTACTTC.

This clonotype was counted a few times. As DNA, the CDR3 is TGTGCCACCAGCTCGACCCCGGGAAATGGGGCCAACGTCCTGACTTTC. This encodes CATSSTPGNGANVLTF. V and J are TRBV15 and TRBJ2-6; D might be TRBD2 (5 bases). The CDR3 length is 16 residues. Germline lookup yields CDR1 LNHNV and CDR2 YYDKDF (reference sequence). The germline V and J ends were trimmed by 5 bases and 3 bases, with 14 bases remaining between them.

In this sample, this clonotype turned up a few times. The rearrangement links TRBV24-1 to TRBJ2-6, with D possibly matching TRBD1 (5 bases). The germline V gene has CDR1 KGHDR and CDR2 SFDVKD. CDR3 size: 16 residues. Trimming removed 5 bases from V and 4 bases from J, with 14 bases in between. The CDR3 loop is CATSARQNSGANVLTF. The CDR3 nucleotides are TGTGCCACCAGTGCTCGACAGAATTCCGGGGCCAACGTCCTGACTTTC.

CDR3 DNA: TGTGCCAGCAGACTAATGGGACAGACCTACAATGAGCAGTTCTTC. Residues: CASRLMGQTYNEQFF. The rearrangement links TRBV6-6 to TRBJ2-1; the match to TRBD1 covers 7 bases. The J segment lost 2 bases and the V segment lost 6 bases, leaving 7 bases of the junction unmatched. The germline gives CDR1 MNHNY, CDR2 SVGAGI (reference sequence). The CDR3 totals 15 residues.

This clonotype was counted a few times. This sequence joins TRBV5-6 and TRBJ2-7; 10 bases match TRBD1. Per the germline V gene, CDR1 is SGHDT and CDR2 is YYEEEE. CDR3 size: 16 residues. V lost 3 bases to trimming and J lost 3 bases; unmatched junction nucleotides: 9. CDR3 amino acids: CASSYVTGGLSYEQYF. The CDR3 DNA sequence: TGTGCCAGCAGCTATGTGACAGGGGGCCTTAGCTACGAGCAGTACTTC.

J is TRBJ2-1 and V is TRBV6-6; TRBD1 aligns across 11 bases. CDR1 is MNHNY, CDR2 SVGAGI, per germline (reference sequence). The CDR3 runs 16 residues. The ends lost 2 bases at V and 6 bases at J; junction bases unmatched: 6. The CDR3 coding sequence is TGTGCCAGCAGTTACGCAGGAGGGACAGGGGGCAATGAGCAGTTCTTC. Protein product: CASSYAGGTGGNEQFF.

The chain carries TRBV20-1 and TRBJ1-1, with 8 nucleotides matching TRBD1. The CDR3 length is 14 residues. Germline V gene data show CDR1 as DFQATT and CDR2 as SNEGSKA (reference sequence). The J segment lost 2 bases and the V segment lost 5 bases, leaving 7 bases of the junction unmatched. CDR3 protein: CSADRTGTNTEAFF. The DNA of the CDR3 is TGCAGTGCTGACCGGACAGGGACCAACACTGAAGCTTTCTTT.

V is TRBV11-2 and J is TRBJ1-4; D is perhaps TRBD1 (5 bases). Germline V gene data show CDR1 as SGHAT and CDR2 as FQNNGV. V was pared by 2 bases and J by 0 bases, with 22 bases between. The CDR3 is 20 residues long. The CDR3 DNA reads TGTGCCAGCAGCTTAAATGGGGGGGGTCGTATCCCCTCAACTAATGAAAAACTGTTTTTT. Its protein is CASSLNGGGRIPSTNEKLFF.

V usage is TRBV6-2 or TRBV6-3 and J usage is TRBJ2-7; D call uncertain. Germline CDR1 reads MNHEY; CDR2 reads SVGEGT. The germline V and J ends were trimmed by 8 bases and 4 bases, with 9 bases remaining between them. The CDR3 is 11 amino acids. CDR3 amino acids: CASRLIYEQYF. CDR3 bases: TGTGCCAGCCGGTTAATTTACGAGCAGTACTTC.

The chain combines TRBV24-1 with TRBJ2-1, with 10 positions matching TRBD2. The germline gives CDR1 KGHDR, CDR2 SFDVKD. J lost 8 bases, V lost 3 bases, and 6 bases had no gene match. The CDR3 runs 15 residues. The CDR3 DNA follows: TGTGCCACCAGTGATCCAGCGGGGGGGGCCTATGAGCAGTTCTTC. The encoded protein is CATSDPAGGAYEQFF.

This clonotype was found a few times. V gene TRBV7-9 combines with J gene TRBJ1-2, with TRBD1 identical over 8 bases. Germline trimming cut 4 bases from V and 8 bases from J; bases unmatched to any gene: 12. Per germline, CDR1 SEHNR and CDR2 FQNEAQ (reference sequence). This CDR3 comprises 15 residues. CDR3 sequence: CASSSRLDRVNGYTF. The CDR3 region has the DNA TGTGCCAGCAGCTCGCGGTTGGACAGGGTAAACGGCTACACCTTC.

This sequence joins TRBV5-1 and TRBJ2-1; TRBD1 aligns across 9 bases. The V gene's germline CDR1 is SGHRS and CDR2 YFSETQ. The length of the CDR3 is 15 residues. V trimming: 7 bases; J trimming: 10 bases; junction bases outside the gene matches: 15. CDR3 nucleotide sequence: TGCGCCAGCGGACCGGGACAGGGCCCTCCCCAGGAGCAGTTCTTC. It translates to CASGPGQGPPQEQFF.

This clonotype occurred many times. The genes are TRBV10-1 and TRBJ2-7; no reliable D call. This CDR3 has 12 amino acids. Germline V lookup: CDR1 WNHNN, CDR2 SYGVQD (reference sequence). V gave up 2 bases and J gave up 1 base, with 3 bases separating them. The CDR3 DNA reads TGCGCCAGCAGTGAGGGGTCCTACGAGCAGTACTTC. It yields the protein CASSEGSYEQYF.

The genes are TRBV5-5 and TRBJ1-1, with D perhaps matching TRBD1 (5 bases). The germline V gene encodes CDR1 SGHKS and CDR2 YYEKEE (reference sequence). The CDR3 is made up of 13 amino acids. V was trimmed by 4 bases and J by 0 bases, leaving 7 bases between them. CDR3 sequence reads: CASSRQMNTEAFF. The CDR3 bases are TGTGCCAGCAGCCGACAGATGAACACTGAAGCTTTCTTT.

This clonotype was seen only a few times. The V call is TRBV15, the J call TRBJ2-1; 11 bases agree with TRBD2. V lost 2 bases, J lost 8 bases, and 5 bases stayed unmatched. This CDR3 contains 15 residues. The V gene's germline CDR1 is LNHNV and CDR2 YYDKDF (reference sequence). The CDR3 loop reads CATSRLAGGGDEQFF. Here the CDR3 DNA reads TGTGCCACCAGCAGACTAGCGGGGGGTGGGGATGAGCAGTTCTTC.

This clonotype was counted at least ten times. This rearrangement joins TRBV20-1 to TRBJ2-1; no clear D gene. Trimming removed 1 base at V and 12 bases at J, with 16 bases between. The CDR3 loop spans 13 amino acids. Per the germline V gene, CDR1 is DFQATT and CDR2 is SNEGSKA (reference sequence). The CDR3 sequence: CSARARPPIGQFF. CDR3 sequence (DNA): TGCAGTGCTAGAGCCCGCCCCCCCATTGGGCAGTTCTTC.

This clonotype was found many times. The chain links TRBV7-2 to TRBJ2-1, with unresolved D. Trimming stripped 5 bases from V and 8 bases from J, with 10 bases between. The CDR3 is 12 residues long. Germline V gene data show CDR1 as SGHTA and CDR2 as FQGNSA. CDR3 region: CASSPPGYEQFF. CDR3 sequence (DNA): TGTGCCAGCAGCCCGCCCGGCTATGAGCAGTTCTTC.

V gene TRBV27 combines with J gene TRBJ2-3; D is undetermined. Germline assignment: CDR1 MNHEY and CDR2 SMNVEV (reference sequence). V lost 3 bases and J lost 2, with 9 bases in between. This CDR3 has 14 residues. As DNA, the CDR3 is TGTGCCAGCAGTTTCTTGGGTATCACAGATACGCAGTATTTT. Its protein is CASSFLGITDTQYF.

The chain is built from TRBV10-3 and TRBJ2-7, with D unclear. This CDR3 is 14 amino acids long. Germline V gene data show CDR1 as ENHRY and CDR2 as SYGVKD. V was clipped by 0 bases and J by 0 bases, with 6 bases between them. The CDR3 protein is CAISESGPSYEQYF. The CDR3 DNA follows: TGTGCCATCAGTGAGTCGGGCCCCTCCTACGAGCAGTACTTC.

The sample holds many counts of this clonotype. V and J are TRBV9 and TRBJ2-5; D gene uncertain. V lost 0 bases and J lost 1, with 7 bases in between. The CDR3 covers 14 residues. Germline V gene lookup returns CDR1 SGDLS and CDR2 YYNGEE. CDR3 protein: CASSVGQLQETQYF. The CDR3 region has the DNA TGTGCCAGCAGCGTAGGGCAGCTCCAAGAGACCCAGTACTTC.

This clonotype was observed many times. The J gene is TRBJ2-7, the V gene TRBV7-2; D unclear. This CDR3 is 11 amino acids long. CDR1 and CDR2 from the germline V gene are SGHTA and FQGNSA. V was pared by 5 bases and J by 4 bases, with 6 bases between. CDR3 protein: CASSQRYEQYF. CDR3 sequence (DNA): TGTGCCAGCAGCCAGCGATACGAGCAGTACTTC.